The entry below describes one T cell receptor (beta chain). The PCR made use of 60 Vbeta and 13 Jbeta primers. Sequencing was performed with immunoSEQ multiplex PCR; in TCRdb, only in-frame clones are kept and a portion is missing. The sample records under 200,000 clones, 70% to 85% being singletons. This record comes from a study of cytomegalovirus exposure and HLA in healthy donors. The CDR3 is 15 amino acids. V dropped 4 bases and J dropped 5; count of bases not matched to a gene: 10. Germline V gene lookup returns CDR1 SEHNR and CDR2 FQNEAQ (reference sequence). The receptor was isolated from a man between 40 and 49 years old in good health and CMV-seropositive. Sample: PBMCs. The chain links TRBV7-9 to TRBJ1-1, with 7 bases lining up with TRBD1. CDR3 sequence: CASSSGQPPGTEAFF. The CDR3 coding sequence is TGTGCCAGCAGCTCGGGACAGCCGCCTGGTACTGAAGCTTTCTTT.